One sample yielded the 8 T cell receptor beta chains listed below, sequenced in a study of cytomegalovirus exposure and HLA in healthy donors. The PCR employed 60 Vbeta primers together with 13 Jbeta primers. Some clones are missing from TCRdb's copy, which holds only in-frame ones; the method was immunoSEQ multiplex PCR. The repertoire has 110,000 or so clones, around four fifths of them found once; the top ten carry 8.5% to 10%. The specimen was PBMCs. These receptors came from a woman aged 40 to 50 in good health and CMV-seropositive.

This chain uses TRBV4-2 with TRBJ1-6, with D possibly TRBD1 on 5 matching bases. The V gene lost 6 bases and the J gene lost 10 bases, with 19 bases spanning the gap. CDR3 length: 15 residues. Germline CDR1 LGHNA, CDR2 YNFKEQ. The CDR3 region is CASSDAGTRTSPLHF. For the CDR3, the DNA is TGTGCCAGCAGTGACGCCGGGACTAGGACGTCACCCCTCCACTTT.

This chain links TRBV19 with TRBJ2-7; TRBD2 matches 11 bases. The trim removed 6 bases at V and 2 bases at J, leaving 3 bases unmatched. In germline, CDR1 is LNHDA, CDR2 SQIVND (reference sequence). The CDR3 sequence is 14 residues long. The CDR3 loop is CASRGTSGPYEQYF. Here the CDR3 DNA reads TGTGCCAGTAGAGGGACTAGCGGCCCCTACGAGCAGTACTTC.

This chain connects TRBV13 to TRBJ1-1, with a tentative D call TRBD1 (6 bases). Per germline, CDR1 PRHDT and CDR2 FYEKMQ (reference sequence). V lost 7 bases, J lost 3 bases, and 18 bases lay in between. The CDR3 consists of 15 residues. This CDR3 is CASTQGNREHTEAFF. DNA for the CDR3: TGTGCCAGCACTCAAGGCAACAGGGAGCACACTGAAGCTTTCTTT.

The chain employs TRBV6-4 and TRBJ1-1; 7 bases map to TRBD1. V gave up 6 bases and J gave up 1 base; unmatched junction bases: 8. Per germline, CDR1 MRHNA and CDR2 SNTAGT. The CDR3 covers 15 residues. DNA of the CDR3: TGTGCCAGCAGCCTCTCAGGGGGTCGGAACACTGAAGCTTTCTTT. This gives the protein CASSLSGGRNTEAFF.

The chain carries TRBV5-4 and TRBJ2-7, with a possible D match to TRBD2 (6 bases). This CDR3 has 12 residues. Trimming cost V 2 bases and J 5 bases, with 8 bases left between them. In germline, CDR1 is SGHNT, CDR2 YYREEE (reference sequence). The CDR3 protein is CASSFGGHEQYF. As DNA, the CDR3 is TGTGCCAGCAGCTTTGGAGGGCACGAGCAGTACTTC.

This chain uses TRBV29-1 with TRBJ1-2; 10 nucleotides align to TRBD1. CDR3 length equals 13 residues. The J segment lost 8 bases and the V segment lost 4 bases, leaving 7 bases of the junction unmatched. In germline, CDR1 is SQVTM, CDR2 ANQGSEA. CDR3: CSVAPGQGYGYTF. CDR3 bases: TGCAGCGTTGCACCGGGACAGGGGTACGGCTACACCTTC.

For the CDR3, the DNA is TGTGCCAGCAGCCGTCAAGACAGGTCATTCTACGAGCAGTACTTC. It is translated as CASSRQDRSFYEQYF. The chain joins TRBV5-4 to TRBJ2-7; D is possibly TRBD1 (6 bases). Germline V gives CDR1 SGHNT, CDR2 YYREEE (reference sequence). V was shortened by 4 bases and J by 3 bases, with 17 bases between the two germline ends. The length of the CDR3 is 15 residues.

The V gene is TRBV4-2, the J gene TRBJ1-6; TRBD1 aligns across 9 bases. Germline CDR1 is LGHNA and CDR2 is YNFKEQ. After removal of 4 bases from V and 8 bases from J, the junction contained 9 bases not matched to a gene. This CDR3 has 16 amino acids. The chain's CDR3 is CASSRTQGQGYSPLHF. CDR3 DNA sequence: TGTGCCAGCAGCCGGACGCAGGGACAGGGATATTCACCCCTCCACTTT.